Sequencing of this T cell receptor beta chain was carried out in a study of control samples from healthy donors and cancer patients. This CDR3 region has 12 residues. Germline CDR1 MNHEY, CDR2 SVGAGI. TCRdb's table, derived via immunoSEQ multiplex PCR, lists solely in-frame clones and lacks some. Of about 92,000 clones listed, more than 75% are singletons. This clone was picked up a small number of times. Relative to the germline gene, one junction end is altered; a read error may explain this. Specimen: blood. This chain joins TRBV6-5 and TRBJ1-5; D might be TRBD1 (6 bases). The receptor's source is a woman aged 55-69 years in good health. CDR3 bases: TGTGCCAGCAGCCACAGTCCGGGACATTACTATTTT. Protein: CASSHSPGHYYF.